The 27 T cell receptor beta chains reported below all come from one sample, sequenced in a study of shared clonotypes between healthy human individuals (dated by TCRdb to between 2020 and 2021). CD8 naive samples consisted of CD45RO-negative cells that were positively selected for CCR7, yielding a CD45RA+CCR7+ population without TemRA cells. Libraries were prepared through the immunoSEQ multiplex PCR assay. TCRdb re-hosts the immuneACCESS table, in-frame sequences only. Its copies lack some clones; in the studies checked, an unresolved V gene accounts for under half of them, and the cause for the rest is not known. Here the sample has about 610,000 clones; 96% occur a single time. Together, the top ten hold 0.095% to 0.13% of the sample. The sample consisted of naive CD8+ T cells sorted from blood. What this sample's cell subset or site label stands for: CD45RA+CCR7+. These receptors were obtained from a woman aged 25 to 39 in good health.

V gene TRBV5-6 combines with J gene TRBJ1-4, with 7 bases fitting TRBD1. The germline V gene has CDR1 SGHDT and CDR2 YYEEEE. The CDR3 runs to 15 residues. V gave up 1 base and J gave up 4 bases; unmatched junction bases: 4. CDR3 loop: CASSLRTGFNEKLFF. The CDR3 bases are TGTGCCAGCAGCTTGCGGACAGGCTTTAATGAAAAACTGTTTTTT.

The V call is TRBV28, the J call TRBJ1-1; D is ambiguous. Trimming pared 5 bases from V and 6 bases from J, leaving 10 bases between. Germline V gene lookup returns CDR1 MDHEN and CDR2 SYDVKM. The CDR3 consists of 12 residues. The CDR3 DNA sequence: TGTGCCAGCAGTCCCACGGGCCCTGAAGCTTTCTTT. Translating gives CASSPTGPEAFF. Based on the CDR3 plus reference TRBV28 and TRBJ1-1, the full variable domain is DVKVTQSSRYLVKRTGEKVFLECVQDMDHENMFWYRQDPGLGLRLIYFSYDVKMKEKGDIPEGYSVSREKKERFSLILESASTNQTSMYLCASSPTGPEAFFGQGTRLTVV.

The chain recombines TRBV7-9 with TRBJ2-7, with 8 nucleotides matching TRBD2. V lost 2 bases and J lost 5; bases outside the gene matches: 11. Germline V lookup: CDR1 SEHNR, CDR2 FQNEAQ (reference sequence). The CDR3 runs to 16 residues. CDR3 sequence: CASSLSAGLAVHEQYF. The CDR3 DNA is TGTGCCAGCAGCTTATCTGCCGGACTAGCAGTCCACGAGCAGTACTTC.

The chain recombines TRBV13 with TRBJ2-7, with 7 positions matching TRBD1. This CDR3 is 14 amino acids long. Per germline, CDR1 PRHDT and CDR2 FYEKMQ (reference sequence). The V and J ends lost 5 bases and 6 bases, in that order; junction bases with no gene match: 10. CDR3 amino acids: CASSERGTEVEQYF. In DNA, the CDR3 is TGTGCCAGCAGCGAGAGAGGGACAGAAGTCGAGCAGTACTTC.

The chain carries TRBV28 and TRBJ2-7; 10 bases are shared with TRBD1. V lost 6 bases, J lost 7 bases, and 9 bases stayed unmatched. The CDR3 contains 14 residues. Germline CDR1 is MDHEN and CDR2 is SYDVKM. The CDR3 DNA reads as TGTGCCAGCAGACCGACAGGGGGCGGAAATGAGCAGTACTTC. Its translation is CASRPTGGGNEQYF.

Here the CDR3 reads CASSFDKFRSPLHF. CDR3 in DNA: TGTGCCAGCAGTTTCGACAAATTCCGTTCACCCCTCCACTTT. V gene TRBV28 combines with J gene TRBJ1-6; D not resolved. This CDR3 is built from 14 residues. Trimming stripped 3 bases from V and 9 bases from J, with 12 bases between. The germline V gene encodes CDR1 MDHEN and CDR2 SYDVKM.

CDR3 in amino acids: CASSSTGLAIRGNEQYF. CDR3 DNA: TGTGCCAGCAGCTCCACGGGACTAGCTATCAGGGGAAACGAGCAGTACTTC. The chain carries TRBV7-8 and TRBJ2-7; the match to TRBD2 covers 9 bases. V lost 4 bases to trimming and J lost 5 bases; unmatched junction nucleotides: 15. Germline V gene sequence: CDR1 SGHVS, CDR2 FQNEAQ. The CDR3 is 17 residues long.

The count of this clone is one. The chain carries TRBV4-1 and TRBJ2-3; a possible D gene is TRBD1 (6 bases). This CDR3 contains 17 residues. Looked up from germline, CDR1 is MGHRA and CDR2 is YSYEKL. Trimming cost V 4 bases and J 0 bases, with 17 bases left between them. CDR3 sequence: CASSPSKRGYSTDTQYF. The CDR3 DNA is TGCGCCAGCAGCCCCTCTAAAAGGGGGTATAGCACAGATACGCAGTATTTT.

The V and J genes are TRBV9 and TRBJ1-1; 7 bases map to TRBD1. The CDR3 covers 14 residues. V lost 4 bases, J lost 5 bases, and 8 bases stayed unmatched. Germline loops: CDR1 SGDLS, CDR2 YYNGEE. CDR3 in amino acids: CASSIQGGRTEAFF. The CDR3 coding sequence is TGTGCCAGCAGCATCCAGGGGGGAAGGACTGAAGCTTTCTTT.

The rearrangement links TRBV4-1 to TRBJ2-5, with TRBD2 as a possible D gene (6 bases). CDR3 length equals 16 residues. Germline CDR1 is MGHRA and CDR2 is YSYEKL. V lost 0 bases to trimming and J lost 5 bases, with 16 bases between them. CDR3 coding DNA: TGCGCCAGCAGCCAAGAGCGGTGGGGTGCGGGGGAGACCCAGTACTTC. The encoded protein is CASSQERWGAGETQYF.

The chain joins TRBV10-3 to TRBJ2-7, with D unresolved. V was cut by 3 bases and J by 5 bases, with 20 bases left in between. CDR3 length: 16 residues. CDR1 and CDR2 from the germline V gene are ENHRY and SYGVKD. CDR3 sequence reads: CAISDPEAAPVHEQYF. The CDR3 DNA reads TGTGCCATCAGTGATCCCGAGGCAGCCCCGGTCCACGAGCAGTACTTC.

This clone was counted a single time. The rearrangement uses TRBV6-5 and TRBJ2-1; the D is unclear. The CDR3 spans 16 residues. CDR1 and CDR2 (germline): MNHEY, SVGAGI. Trimming removed 0 bases from V and 0 bases from J, with 9 bases in between. The DNA of the CDR3 is TGTGCCAGCAGTTACTCGATCGGCAGCTCCTACAATGAGCAGTTCTTC. It codes for CASSYSIGSSYNEQFF.

The chain combines TRBV28 with TRBJ2-7, with unresolved D. The CDR3 totals 13 residues. Trimming left V 3 bases short and J 5 bases short, with 11 bases between. Germline values: CDR1 MDHEN, CDR2 SYDVKM. The CDR3 region has the DNA TGTGCCAGCAGTTTGGGTAGGGTGCACGAGCAGTACTTC. The encoded protein is CASSLGRVHEQYF.

The chain employs TRBV19 and TRBJ1-5; D might be TRBD1 (6 bases). The CDR3 totals 16 residues. Germline CDR1 LNHDA, CDR2 SQIVND (reference sequence). Trimming cost V 1 base and J 3 bases, with 13 bases left between them. CDR3: CASSIAGDPFNQPQHF. Written as DNA, the CDR3 is TGTGCCAGTAGTATAGCAGGGGACCCCTTCAATCAGCCCCAGCATTTT. The full variable domain, completed using reference TRBV19 and TRBJ1-5, is DGGITQSPKYLFRKEGQNVTLSCEQNLNHDAMYWYRQDPGQGLRLIYYSQIVNDFQKGDIAEGYSVSREKKESFPLTVTSAQKNPTAFYLCASSIAGDPFNQPQHFGDGTRLSIL.

The chain couples TRBV19 to TRBJ2-3; 9 bases agree with TRBD1. J gave up 6 bases and V 1 base, and 8 bases lay outside the gene matches. The germline V gene has CDR1 LNHDA and CDR2 SQIVND (reference sequence). There are 16 residues in the CDR3. CDR3 DNA sequence: TGTGCCAGTAGTATAGTCTGGACAGGGGTCATCGATACGCAGTATTTT. Amino acids: CASSIVWTGVIDTQYF.

V gene TRBV28 combines with J gene TRBJ2-7, with a tentative D call TRBD2 (5 bases). Germline V gene lookup returns CDR1 MDHEN and CDR2 SYDVKM. The CDR3 length is 14 residues. V lost 2 bases to trimming and J lost 0 bases, with 8 bases between them. CDR3: CASSLVANSYEQYF. The CDR3 DNA sequence: TGTGCCAGCAGTTTAGTAGCGAACTCCTACGAGCAGTACTTC.

This clone appeared a single time. The chain employs TRBV27 and TRBJ2-7; 9 bases map to TRBD2. This CDR3 has 16 residues. CDR1 is MNHEY and CDR2 is SMNVEV in the germline V gene (reference sequence). The J segment lost 5 bases and the V segment lost 2 bases, leaving 10 bases of the junction unmatched. This CDR3 reads CASSLTIAGESDEQYF. The DNA of the CDR3 is TGTGCCAGCAGTTTAACCATAGCGGGAGAGAGCGACGAGCAGTACTTC.

The chain combines TRBV7-9 with TRBJ2-3; D is perhaps TRBD1 or TRBD2 (5 bases each). The CDR3 extends over 18 amino acids. Per germline, CDR1 SEHNR and CDR2 FQNEAQ (reference sequence). The V end lost 1 base, the J end lost 5 bases, and 22 bases lay between the germline ends. This CDR3 reads CASSLDAGTLTRVDTQYF. DNA for the CDR3: TGTGCCAGCAGCTTAGACGCCGGGACCCTGACTCGGGTAGATACGCAGTATTTT. Full variable domain (missing parts from reference TRBV7-9 and TRBJ2-3): DTGVSQNPRHKITKRGQNVTFRCDPISEHNRLYWYRQTLGQGPEFLTYFQNEAQLEKSRLLSDRFSAERPKGSFSTLEIQRTEQGDSAMYLCASSLDAGTLTRVDTQYFGPGTRLTVL.

This CDR3 reads CASSDSGSSDNYGYTF. The CDR3 DNA reads as TGTGCCAGCAGCGATTCGGGATCAAGTGACAACTATGGCTACACCTTC. The chain joins TRBV2 to TRBJ1-2, with D uncertain. V lost 6 bases, J lost 2 bases, and 19 bases lay in between. The length of the CDR3 is 16 residues. Germline V CDR1 and CDR2: SNHLY, FYNNEI.

V and J are TRBV28 and TRBJ2-7, with a tentative D call TRBD1 (5 bases). CDR3 length equals 13 residues. The V gene's germline CDR1 is MDHEN and CDR2 SYDVKM. The V end was cut by 5 bases, the J end by 0 bases, with 8 bases between. In nucleotides, the CDR3 is TGTGCCAGCAGTACAGGCTTCTCCTACGAGCAGTACTTC. Translation: CASSTGFSYEQYF.

The table lists this clone with a count of one. This chain connects TRBV7-9 to TRBJ2-5; D remains unclear. The CDR3 runs to 12 residues. With 7 bases removed from V and 1 base from J, the gap between germline ends came to 7 bases. Germline CDR1 reads SEHNR; CDR2 reads FQNEAQ (reference sequence). CDR3 bases: TGTGCCAGCACCTTGACCCAAGAGACCCAGTACTTC. Protein: CASTLTQETQYF.

V usage is TRBV16 and J usage is TRBJ1-5, with D unresolved. Trimming took 5 bases from V and 3 from J, leaving 5 bases between them. Germline V gene lookup returns CDR1 KGHSY and CDR2 FQNENV. There are 12 residues in the CDR3. The CDR3 DNA reads as TGTGCCAGCAGCTCCAACAATCAGCCCCAGCATTTT. It translates to CASSSNNQPQHF.

This clone appeared a few times. The J gene is TRBJ1-5, the V gene TRBV27; D gene ambiguous. CDR3 length: 15 amino acids. The germline V and J ends were trimmed by 5 bases and 0 bases, with 11 bases remaining between them. Looked up from germline, CDR1 is MNHEY and CDR2 is SMNVEV (reference sequence). The CDR3 loop reads CASSPTAYSNQPQHF. The CDR3 coding sequence is TGTGCCAGCAGTCCCACAGCGTATAGCAATCAGCCCCAGCATTTT.

This rearrangement joins TRBV7-9 to TRBJ1-2; D unresolved. The CDR3 runs to 13 residues. Germline V gene lookup returns CDR1 SEHNR and CDR2 FQNEAQ (reference sequence). V dropped 6 bases and J dropped 0 bases, with 8 bases sitting between them. The CDR3 nucleotides read TGTGCCAGCAGACCTCCTACTAACTATGGCTACACCTTC. Its translation is CASRPPTNYGYTF.

This clone was found once. The chain has TRBV7-9 and TRBJ2-1, with D unresolved. The CDR3 runs 16 residues. Trimming stripped 2 bases from V and 0 bases from J, with 11 bases between. Germline V gene data show CDR1 as SEHNR and CDR2 as FQNEAQ (reference sequence). Here the CDR3 reads CASSLSLHSSYNEQFF. CDR3 in DNA: TGTGCCAGCAGCTTATCCCTTCATAGCTCCTACAATGAGCAGTTCTTC.

This clone turned up a few times. A read error may produce the germline difference seen at one junction end. The V call is TRBV29-1, the J call TRBJ1-1, with D perhaps matching TRBD1 (5 bases). The CDR3 contains 12 residues. Germline V gives CDR1 SQVTM, CDR2 ANQGSEA. CDR3 sequence reads: CSVEGVYTEAFF. The CDR3, as DNA: TGCAGCGTCGAAGGGGTGTACACTGAAGCTTTCTTT. Based on the CDR3 plus reference TRBV29-1 and TRBJ1-1, the full variable domain is SAVISQKPSRDICQRGTSLTIQCQVDSQVTMMFWYRQQPGQSLTLIATANQGSEATYESGFVIDKFPISRPNLTFSTLTVSNMSPEDSSIYLCSVEGVYTEAFFGQGTRLTVV.

This chain connects TRBV9 to TRBJ2-5, with a possible D match to TRBD1 (6 bases). CDR1 and CDR2 (germline): SGDLS, YYNGEE. CDR3 length: 14 amino acids. V was cut by 0 bases and J by 1 base, with 7 bases left in between. CDR3 protein: CASSVAGAQETQYF. DNA of the CDR3: TGTGCCAGCAGCGTAGCAGGGGCCCAAGAGACCCAGTACTTC. The full variable domain, in which reference TRBV9 and TRBJ2-5 provide the parts outside the CDR3, is DSGVTQTPKHLITATGQRVTLRCSPRSGDLSVYWYQQSLDQGLQFLIQYYNGEERAKGNILERFSAQQFPDLHSELNLSSLELGDSALYFCASSVAGAQETQYFGPGTRLLVL.